This T cell receptor (beta chain) was sequenced in a study of blood T cell repertoires in COVID-19. Background on the study: The United States, Italy and Spain supplied acute and convalescent COVID-19 samples. PBMCs, B-cell-depleted T cells, or T cells were the source of the cDNA or gDNA that made up the material.

Patients in Seattle were enrolled during active infection, then followed longitudinally. In the study's own analysis: It was from reference gene primer amplification that nucleated cell counts were estimated. Generated by immunoSEQ multiplex PCR, the TCRdb table keeps only in-frame clones and is missing some. V, J and clone size were drawn from that table, and D and trimming were deduced from the DNA. The table has 40,000 or so clones, about 76% seen once. CDR1 and CDR2 from the germline V gene are SNHLY and FYNNEI. The CDR3 sequence is 13 residues long. V gave up 6 bases and J gave up 8 bases, with 16 bases separating them.

This chain connects TRBV2 to TRBJ1-2; no clear D. This TCR derives from a man between 65 and 85 years old with COVID-19, enrolled during active disease. The source material was peripheral blood. The CDR3 protein is CASRGDTSGGYTF. The DNA for the CDR3 is TGTGCCAGCAGGGGCGACACCTCCGGCGGCTACACCTTC. The variable domain in full, completed from reference TRBV2 and TRBJ1-2, reads EPEVTQTPSHQVTQMGQEVILRCVPISNHLYFYWYRQILGQKVEFLVSFYNNEISEKSEIFDDQFSVERPDGSNFTLKIRSTKLEDSAMYFCASRGDTSGGYTFGSGTRLTVV.